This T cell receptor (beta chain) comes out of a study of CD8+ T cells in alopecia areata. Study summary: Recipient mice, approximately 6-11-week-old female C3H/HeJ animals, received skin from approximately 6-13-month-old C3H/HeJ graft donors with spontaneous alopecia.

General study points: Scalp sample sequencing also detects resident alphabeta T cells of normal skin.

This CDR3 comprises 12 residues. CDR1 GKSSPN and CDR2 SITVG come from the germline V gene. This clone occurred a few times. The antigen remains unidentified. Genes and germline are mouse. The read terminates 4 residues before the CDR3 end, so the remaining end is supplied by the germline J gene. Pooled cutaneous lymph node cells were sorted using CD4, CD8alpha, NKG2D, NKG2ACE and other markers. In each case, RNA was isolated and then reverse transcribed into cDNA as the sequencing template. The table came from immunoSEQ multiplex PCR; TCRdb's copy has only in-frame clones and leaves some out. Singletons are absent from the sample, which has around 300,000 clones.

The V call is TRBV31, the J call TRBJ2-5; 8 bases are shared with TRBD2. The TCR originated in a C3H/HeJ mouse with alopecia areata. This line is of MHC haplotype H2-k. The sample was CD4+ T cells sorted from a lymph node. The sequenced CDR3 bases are TGTGCCTGGAGTGGGGGGGCGGAC. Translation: CAWSGGAD. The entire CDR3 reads CAWSGGADTQYF. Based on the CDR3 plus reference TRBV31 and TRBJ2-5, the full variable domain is AQTIHQWPVAEIKAVGSPLSLGCTIKGKSSPNLYWYWQATGGTLQQLFYSITVGQVESVVQLNLSASRPKDDQFILSTEKLLLSHSGFYLCAWSGGADTQYFGPGTRLLVL.